This T cell receptor beta chain originates from a study of T cell responses to AZD1222 COVID-19 vaccine. Concerning this clone: Antigen: not known. Its ends do not fully match the called genes, so a read error is possible.

Study observations and caveats: Spike-wide coverage was observed for vaccine-associated CD4 TCRs, with dominant responses at 160-218 and 743-854. Reportedly, nearly half the spike-specific TCRs target unmutated variant regions. Only 6 or 7 AZD1222 recipients tested seropositive at baseline.

The germline CDR1 and CDR2 sequences are DFQATT and SNEGSKA (reference sequence). The CDR3 is 14 amino acids. Data came from immunoSEQ multiplex PCR; TCRdb stores just in-frame clones and leaves some out. The table lists roughly 180,000 clones, 91% of them singletons. The chain has TRBV20-1 and TRBJ2-1; 7 nucleotides agree with TRBD1. Sequenced here: peripheral blood, sampled 28 days after the second AZD1222 dose. This receptor was obtained from an adult who received the AZD1222 COVID-19 vaccine. The CDR3: CSASRDRYYNEQFF. DNA of the CDR3: TGCAGTGCTAGTCGGGACAGATACTACAATGAACAGTTCTTC.